The 20 T cell receptor beta chains listed next were all sequenced from one sample in a study of immune evolution from preneoplasia to lung adenocarcinoma. The protocol was immunoSEQ multiplex PCR, while the TCRdb copy is restricted to in-frame clones and leaves out a portion. The sample consists of approximately 6,200 clones, 65% to 85% of them appearing once. Material for sequencing was FFPE minimally invasive lung adenocarcinoma tissue. These receptors all come from a person aged 50-75 years with lung adenocarcinoma.

This sequence joins TRBV29-1 and TRBJ1-2, with D possibly being TRBD1 (5 bases). The CDR3 spans 13 residues. Trimming left V 3 bases short and J 6 bases short, with 14 bases between. Looked up from germline, CDR1 is SQVTM and CDR2 is ANQGSEA. The CDR3 region has the DNA TGCAGCGTTGAGAAAAGGACAAACGATGGCTACACCTTC. Translation: CSVEKRTNDGYTF.

A remark on this clone: A junction boundary mismatches the germline segment, possibly from a read error. The genes are TRBV4-2 and TRBJ1-4, with D tentatively TRBD1 (5 bases). The CDR3 runs 15 residues. Per the germline V gene, CDR1 is LGHNA and CDR2 is YNFKEQ. The CDR3 DNA reads as TGTGCCAGCAGTCAAGTAGACCGGGACTACTTCGAACTGTTTTTT. It translates to CASSQVDRDYFELFF.

This chain joins TRBV7-2 and TRBJ2-7, with TRBD2 matching 9 bases. CDR3 length equals 14 residues. The J segment lost 2 bases and the V segment lost 7 bases, leaving 6 bases of the junction unmatched. Germline V lookup: CDR1 SGHTA, CDR2 FQGNSA. The CDR3 here is CASTETSGTYEQYF. CDR3 nucleotides: TGTGCCAGCACCGAGACTAGCGGAACCTACGAGCAGTACTTC. The complete variable domain, with remaining parts taken from reference TRBV7-2 and TRBJ2-7, reads GAGVSQSPSNKVTEKGKDVELRCDPISGHTALYWYRQSLGQGLEFLIYFQGNSAPDKSGLPSDRFSAERTGGSVSTLTIQRTQQEDSAVYLCASTETSGTYEQYFGPGTRLTVT.

This clone has just a few counts. The J gene is TRBJ1-4, the V gene TRBV9; a weak D match, TRBD1 (6 bases). V was trimmed by 2 bases and J by 4 bases, leaving 12 bases between them. Germline V gene data show CDR1 as SGDLS and CDR2 as YYNGEE. The CDR3 is made up of 15 amino acids. The CDR3 is CASSVLGGDNEKLFF. The CDR3 DNA reads as TGTGCCAGCAGCGTTTTAGGGGGGGATAATGAAAAACTGTTTTTT.

The V call is TRBV6-1, the J call TRBJ2-2; 7 bases match TRBD1. Trimming cost V 10 bases and J 4 bases; bases outside gene matches: 6. CDR1 and CDR2 from the germline V gene are MNHNS and SASEGT. CDR3 length: 13 amino acids. CDR3 loop: CATRTGRTGELFF. The CDR3 DNA follows: TGTGCCACTAGGACAGGCCGCACCGGGGAGCTGTTTTTT.

This chain connects TRBV2 to TRBJ2-6, with 8 nucleotides matching TRBD1. V trimming: 7 bases; J trimming: 2 bases; junction bases outside the gene matches: 7. Per the germline V gene, CDR1 is SNHLY and CDR2 is FYNNEI. This CDR3 contains 16 residues. For the CDR3, the DNA is TGTGCCAGCATTAGGGACAGGACCGCTGGGGCCAACGTCCTGACTTTC. Translated: CASIRDRTAGANVLTF.

The genes are TRBV19 and TRBJ1-1, with D hard to call. CDR3 size: 14 residues. V shed 5 bases and J shed 1 base, with 11 bases lying between them. Germline V lookup: CDR1 LNHDA, CDR2 SQIVND (reference sequence). CDR3 amino acids: CASSAGKRNTEAFF. CDR3 DNA: TGTGCCAGTAGTGCTGGTAAAAGGAACACTGAAGCTTTCTTT.

This chain uses TRBV19 with TRBJ1-1; TRBD1 matches 8 bases. CDR1 and CDR2 (germline): LNHDA, SQIVND (reference sequence). J gave up 9 bases and V 2 bases, and 5 bases lay outside the gene matches. The CDR3 has 13 residues. CDR3 bases: TGTGCCAGTAGTATACGCGGACAGGGAAAAGCTTTCTTT. Its translation is CASSIRGQGKAFF.

The chain couples TRBV28 to TRBJ2-6, with D perhaps being TRBD1 or TRBD2 (5 bases each). The V end lost 6 bases, the J end lost 1 base, and 31 bases lay between the germline ends. The germline V gene encodes CDR1 MDHEN and CDR2 SYDVKM. The CDR3 contains 22 residues. The CDR3 region has the DNA TGTGCCAGCAGCCGGGACGCTGCCGTTGGGATTATTCGCCCATCTGGGGCCAACGTCCTGACTTTC. It is translated as CASSRDAAVGIIRPSGANVLTF.

A few counts support this clone. CDR3 protein: CASSMVRQETQYF. In DNA, the CDR3 is TGTGCCAGTAGTATGGTCAGACAAGAGACCCAGTACTTC. The genes are TRBV19 and TRBJ2-5, with D hard to call. V was pared by 3 bases and J by 2 bases, with 7 bases between. In germline, CDR1 is LNHDA, CDR2 SQIVND (reference sequence). The length of the CDR3 is 13 residues.

J is TRBJ1-2 and V is TRBV7-2, with D maybe TRBD1 (6 bases). The CDR3 spans 17 residues. CDR1 is SGHTA and CDR2 is FQGNSA in the germline V gene. The ends were cut back, 5 bases at V and 1 base at J, with 20 bases in the middle. CDR3 sequence reads: CASSPKGLGGDNYGYTF. As DNA, the CDR3 is TGTGCCAGCAGCCCAAAAGGGCTGGGGGGCGATAACTATGGCTACACCTTC. Full variable domain (rest looked up from reference TRBV7-2 and TRBJ1-2): GAGVSQSPSNKVTEKGKDVELRCDPISGHTALYWYRQSLGQGLEFLIYFQGNSAPDKSGLPSDRFSAERTGGSVSTLTIQRTQQEDSAVYLCASSPKGLGGDNYGYTFGSGTRLTVV.

The sample holds one count of this clone. The chain carries TRBV28 and TRBJ1-2; no definite D call. The germline gives CDR1 MDHEN, CDR2 SYDVKM. The CDR3 spans 14 residues. Between the trimmed V and J ends, which lost 1 base and 8 bases, there was a span of 14 bases. This CDR3 reads CASSLLDQSGGYTF. CDR3 nucleotide sequence: TGTGCCAGCAGTTTATTGGACCAGAGCGGGGGCTACACCTTC.

The chain carries TRBV28 and TRBJ1-4, with TRBD1 as a possible D gene (5 bases). CDR3 length: 15 amino acids. CDR1 and CDR2 from the germline V gene are MDHEN and SYDVKM. Between the trimmed V and J ends, which lost 2 bases and 7 bases, there was a span of 14 bases. CDR3 nucleotides: TGTGCCAGCAGTTTACCAGGGAGGGCCGGTGAAAAACTGTTTTTT. Protein product: CASSLPGRAGEKLFF.

The V and J genes are TRBV7-2 and TRBJ1-3; D uncertain. Germline lookup yields CDR1 SGHTA and CDR2 FQGNSA. The CDR3 is made up of 15 amino acids. Trimming pared 2 bases from V and 0 bases from J, leaving 8 bases between. The CDR3 region has the DNA TGTGCCAGCAGCTTATTTGCAGCCTCTGGAAACACCATATATTTT. Translated: CASSLFAASGNTIYF.

The V and J genes are TRBV6-1 and TRBJ2-7; D possibly corresponds to TRBD1 (5 bases). Looked up from germline, CDR1 is MNHNS and CDR2 is SASEGT. V was trimmed by 9 bases and J by 7 bases, leaving 19 bases between them. The CDR3 totals 13 residues. The CDR3 coding sequence is TGTGCCAGACCTCGGACGGACACTGGGGAGCAGTACTTC. This codes for CARPRTDTGEQYF.

This clone has only one observation. J is TRBJ1-5 and V is TRBV7-2; D call uncertain. Trimming removed 1 base from V and 4 bases from J, with 11 bases in between. Germline V gene lookup returns CDR1 SGHTA and CDR2 FQGNSA. CDR3 length: 15 amino acids. The CDR3 loop reads CASSLGSGFNQPQHF. The CDR3, as DNA: TGTGCCAGCAGCTTAGGGTCCGGGTTTAATCAGCCCCAGCATTTT.

The rearrangement uses TRBV15 and TRBJ2-1; D call uncertain. Germline V gene lookup returns CDR1 LNHNV and CDR2 YYDKDF (reference sequence). CDR3 length equals 12 residues. V shed 3 bases and J shed 10 bases, with 10 bases lying between them. The CDR3 region is CATSRATSEQFF. The CDR3 DNA sequence: TGTGCCACCAGCAGGGCAACCTCGGAGCAGTTCTTC.

In DNA form, the CDR3 reads TGTGCCAGCAGCGGTGGCCGGGGGATGAACACCATATATTTT. It codes for CASSGGRGMNTIYF. The chain joins TRBV9 to TRBJ1-3; perhaps TRBD1 as D (5 bases). The germline V gene encodes CDR1 SGDLS and CDR2 YYNGEE. V lost 3 bases and J lost 7, with 14 bases in between. CDR3 length: 14 residues.

This chain connects TRBV15 to TRBJ2-5; 14 nucleotides align to TRBD2. The V segment lost 1 base and the J segment 3 bases; nucleotides outside the gene matches: 4. The CDR3 has 17 residues. Germline CDR1 and CDR2: LNHNV and YYDKDF (reference sequence). DNA of the CDR3: TGTGCCACCAGCAGAGGAATGACTAGCGGGGGGGAAGAGACCCAGTACTTC. It yields the protein CATSRGMTSGGEETQYF.

By sample share, this clone is large. The CDR3 DNA follows: TGTGCCAGCAGCATAGGACAGATCTATGGCTACACCTTC. Protein sequence: CASSIGQIYGYTF. The rearrangement uses TRBV5-8 and TRBJ1-2; D might be TRBD1 (6 bases). Germline loops: CDR1 SGHTS, CDR2 YDEGEE. Deletions cut 4 bases from V and 4 bases from J, with 11 bases between. The CDR3 length is 13 residues.